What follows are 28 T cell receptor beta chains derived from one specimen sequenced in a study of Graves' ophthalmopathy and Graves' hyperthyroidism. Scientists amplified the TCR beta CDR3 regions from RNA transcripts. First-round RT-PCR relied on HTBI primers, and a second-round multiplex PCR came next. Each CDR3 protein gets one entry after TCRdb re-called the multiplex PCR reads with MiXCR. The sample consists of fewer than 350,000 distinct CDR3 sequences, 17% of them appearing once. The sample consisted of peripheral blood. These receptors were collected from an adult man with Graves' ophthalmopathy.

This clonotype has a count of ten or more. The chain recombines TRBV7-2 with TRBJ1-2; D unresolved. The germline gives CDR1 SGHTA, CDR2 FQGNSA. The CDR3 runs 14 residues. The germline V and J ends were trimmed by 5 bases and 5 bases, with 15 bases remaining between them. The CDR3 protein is CASSLSPGWYGYTF. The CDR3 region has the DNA TGTGCCAGCAGCCTATCTCCGGGGTGGTATGGCTACACCTTC.

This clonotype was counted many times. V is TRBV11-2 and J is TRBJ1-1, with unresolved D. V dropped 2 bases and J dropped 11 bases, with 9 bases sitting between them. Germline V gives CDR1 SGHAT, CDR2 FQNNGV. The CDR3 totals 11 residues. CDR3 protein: CASSLSGVAFF. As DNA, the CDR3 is TGTGCCAGCAGCTTAAGCGGTGTGGCTTTCTTT.

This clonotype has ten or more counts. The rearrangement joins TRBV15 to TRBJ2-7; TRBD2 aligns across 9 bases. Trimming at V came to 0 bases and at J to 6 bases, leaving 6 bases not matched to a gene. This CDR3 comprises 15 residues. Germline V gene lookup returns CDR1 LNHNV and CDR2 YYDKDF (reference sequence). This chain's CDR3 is CATSREGGGAREQYF. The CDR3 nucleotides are TGTGCCACCAGCAGAGAGGGCGGGGGGGCCCGCGAGCAGTACTTC.

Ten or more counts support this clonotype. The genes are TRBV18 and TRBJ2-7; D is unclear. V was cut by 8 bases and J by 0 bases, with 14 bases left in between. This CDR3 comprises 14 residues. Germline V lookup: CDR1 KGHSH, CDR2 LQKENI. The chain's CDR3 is CASSPGGSSYEQYF. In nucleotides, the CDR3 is TGTGCCAGCAGCCCGGGCGGAAGCTCCTACGAGCAGTACTTC. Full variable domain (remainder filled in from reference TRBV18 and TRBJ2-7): NAGVMQNPRHLVRRRGQEARLRCSPMKGHSHVYWYRQLPEEGLKFMVYLQKENIIDESGMPKERFSAEFPKEGPSILRIQQVVRGDSAAYFCASSPGGSSYEQYFGPGTRLTVT.

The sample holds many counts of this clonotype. DNA for the CDR3: TGTGCCAGCAGGTTAACAGGGACTAGGTGGTCCGAGCAGTACTTC. Its protein product is CASRLTGTRWSEQYF. This rearrangement joins TRBV6-2 or TRBV6-3 to TRBJ2-7, with 8 nucleotides matching TRBD2. J was trimmed by 6 bases and V by 6 bases; bases with no gene match: 13. This CDR3 is built from 15 residues. Per the germline V gene, CDR1 is MNHEY and CDR2 is SVGEGT.

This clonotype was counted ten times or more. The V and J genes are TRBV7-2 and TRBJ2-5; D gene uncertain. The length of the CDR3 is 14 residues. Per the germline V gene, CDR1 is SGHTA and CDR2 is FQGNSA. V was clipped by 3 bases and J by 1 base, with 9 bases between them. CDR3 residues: CASSFYPAQETQYF. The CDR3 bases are TGTGCCAGCAGCTTTTATCCGGCCCAAGAGACCCAGTACTTC.

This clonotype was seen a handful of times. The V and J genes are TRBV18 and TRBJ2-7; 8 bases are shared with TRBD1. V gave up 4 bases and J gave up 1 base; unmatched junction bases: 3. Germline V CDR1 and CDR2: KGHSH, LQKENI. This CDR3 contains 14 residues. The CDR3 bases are TGTGCCAGCTCACAAACAGGGGGGTCCTACGAGCAGTACTTC. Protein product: CASSQTGGSYEQYF.

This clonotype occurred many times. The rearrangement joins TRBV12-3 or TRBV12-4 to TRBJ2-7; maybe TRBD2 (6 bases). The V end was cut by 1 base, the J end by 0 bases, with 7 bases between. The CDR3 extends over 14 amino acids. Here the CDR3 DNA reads TGTGCCAGCAGTTTAGGGGACTTCTCCTACGAGCAGTACTTC. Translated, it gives CASSLGDFSYEQYF.

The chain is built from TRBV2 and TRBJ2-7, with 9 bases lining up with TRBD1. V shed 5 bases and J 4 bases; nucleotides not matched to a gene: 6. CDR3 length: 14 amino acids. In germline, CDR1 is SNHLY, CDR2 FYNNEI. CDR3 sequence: CASSRGTGFYEQYF. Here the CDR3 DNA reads TGTGCCAGCAGTCGCGGGACAGGGTTTTACGAGCAGTACTTC.

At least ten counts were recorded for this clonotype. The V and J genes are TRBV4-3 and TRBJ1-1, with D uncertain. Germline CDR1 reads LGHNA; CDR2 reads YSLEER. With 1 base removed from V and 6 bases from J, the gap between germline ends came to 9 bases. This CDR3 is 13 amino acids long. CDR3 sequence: CASSQVFDSEAFF. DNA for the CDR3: TGCGCCAGCAGCCAAGTTTTCGATTCTGAAGCTTTCTTT.

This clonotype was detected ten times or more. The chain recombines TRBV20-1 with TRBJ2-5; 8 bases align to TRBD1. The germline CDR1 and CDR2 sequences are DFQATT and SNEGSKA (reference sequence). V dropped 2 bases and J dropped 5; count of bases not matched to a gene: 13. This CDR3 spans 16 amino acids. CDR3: CSARNRRDRYRETQYF. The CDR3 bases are TGCAGTGCTAGAAACCGCCGGGACAGGTATAGGGAGACCCAGTACTTC.

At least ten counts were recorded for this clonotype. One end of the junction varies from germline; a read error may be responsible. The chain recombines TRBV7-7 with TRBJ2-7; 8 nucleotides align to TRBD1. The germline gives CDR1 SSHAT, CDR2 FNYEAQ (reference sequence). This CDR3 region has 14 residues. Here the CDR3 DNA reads TGTGCTAGCAGCAGCAGACAGGGGTTTGGACTACAGTACTTC. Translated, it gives CASSSRQGFGLQYF.

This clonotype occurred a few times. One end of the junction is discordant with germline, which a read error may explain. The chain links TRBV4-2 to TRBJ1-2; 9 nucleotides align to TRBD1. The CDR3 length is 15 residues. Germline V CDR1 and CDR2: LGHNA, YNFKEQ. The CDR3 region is CASSQDTGGNYGYTF. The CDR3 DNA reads TGTGCCAGCAGTCAAGATACAGGGGGCAACTATGGCTACACCTTC.

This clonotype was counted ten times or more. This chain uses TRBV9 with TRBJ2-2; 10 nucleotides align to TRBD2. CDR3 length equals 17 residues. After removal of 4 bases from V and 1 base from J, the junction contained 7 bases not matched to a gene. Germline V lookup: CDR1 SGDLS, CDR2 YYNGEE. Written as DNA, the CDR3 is TGTGCCAGCAGCTCAGGTAGCGGGGGGATGAACACCGGGGAGCTGTTTTTT. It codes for CASSSGSGGMNTGELFF.

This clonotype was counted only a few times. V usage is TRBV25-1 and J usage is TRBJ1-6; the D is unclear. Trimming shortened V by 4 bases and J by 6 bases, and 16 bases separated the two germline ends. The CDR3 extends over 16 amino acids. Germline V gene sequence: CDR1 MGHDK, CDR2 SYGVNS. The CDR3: CASSAHEPRPNSPLHF. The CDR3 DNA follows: TGTGCCAGCAGTGCCCATGAACCTCGTCCTAATTCACCCCTCCACTTT.

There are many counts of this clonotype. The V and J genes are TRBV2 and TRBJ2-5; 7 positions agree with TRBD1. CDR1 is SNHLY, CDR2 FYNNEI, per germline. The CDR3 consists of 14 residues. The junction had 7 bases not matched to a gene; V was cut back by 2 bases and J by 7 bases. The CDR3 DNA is TGTGCCAGCAGTGAATTGACAGGGAAGTGGACCCAGTACTTC. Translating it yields CASSELTGKWTQYF.

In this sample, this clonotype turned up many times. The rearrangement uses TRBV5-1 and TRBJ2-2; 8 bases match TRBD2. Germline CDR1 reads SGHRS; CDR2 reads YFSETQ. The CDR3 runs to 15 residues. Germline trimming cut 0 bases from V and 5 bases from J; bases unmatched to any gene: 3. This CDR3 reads CASSLGTSKTGELFF. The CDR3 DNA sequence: TGCGCCAGCAGCTTGGGGACTAGCAAGACCGGGGAGCTGTTTTTT.

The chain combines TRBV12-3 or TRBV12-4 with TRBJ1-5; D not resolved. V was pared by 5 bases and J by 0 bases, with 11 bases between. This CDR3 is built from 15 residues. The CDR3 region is CASSRDGVSNQPQHF. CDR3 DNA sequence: TGTGCCAGCAGTAGAGACGGAGTTAGCAATCAGCCCCAGCATTTT.

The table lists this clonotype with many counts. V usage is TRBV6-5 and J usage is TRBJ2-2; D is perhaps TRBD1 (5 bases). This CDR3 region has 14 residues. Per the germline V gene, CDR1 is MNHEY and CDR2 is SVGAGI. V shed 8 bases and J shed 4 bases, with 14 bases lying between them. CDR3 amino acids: CASVVWGLTGELFF. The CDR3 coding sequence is TGTGCCAGCGTTGTCTGGGGCCTCACCGGGGAGCTGTTTTTT.

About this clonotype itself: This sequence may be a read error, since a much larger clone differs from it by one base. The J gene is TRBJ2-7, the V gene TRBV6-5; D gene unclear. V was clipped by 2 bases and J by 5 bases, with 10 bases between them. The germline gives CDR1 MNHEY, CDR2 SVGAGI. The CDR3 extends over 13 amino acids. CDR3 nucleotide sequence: TGTGCCAGCAGTTACACTGACGGCGACGAGCAGTACTTC. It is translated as CASSYTDGDEQYF.

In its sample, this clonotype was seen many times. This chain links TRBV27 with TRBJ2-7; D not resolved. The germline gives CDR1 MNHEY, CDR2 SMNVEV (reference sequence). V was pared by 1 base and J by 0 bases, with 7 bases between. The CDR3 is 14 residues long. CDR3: CASSLFTGSYEQYF. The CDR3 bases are TGTGCCAGCAGTTTATTCACGGGCTCCTACGAGCAGTACTTC.

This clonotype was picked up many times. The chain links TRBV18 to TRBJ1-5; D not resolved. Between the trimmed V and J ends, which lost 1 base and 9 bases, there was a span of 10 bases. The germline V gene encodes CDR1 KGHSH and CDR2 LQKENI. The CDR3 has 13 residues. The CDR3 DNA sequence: TGTGCCAGCTCACCACGGGAGAATGGGCCCCAGCATTTT. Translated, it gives CASSPRENGPQHF. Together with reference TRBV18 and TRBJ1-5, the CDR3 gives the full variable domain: NAGVMQNPRHLVRRRGQEARLRCSPMKGHSHVYWYRQLPEEGLKFMVYLQKENIIDESGMPKERFSAEFPKEGPSILRIQQVVRGDSAAYFCASSPRENGPQHFGDGTRLSIL.

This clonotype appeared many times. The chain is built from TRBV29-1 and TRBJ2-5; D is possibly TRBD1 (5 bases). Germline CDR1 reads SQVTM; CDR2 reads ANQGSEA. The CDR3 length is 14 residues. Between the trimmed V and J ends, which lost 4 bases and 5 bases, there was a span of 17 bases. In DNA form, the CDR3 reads TGCAGCGTTGTTTGGGGCAGGGCCAGGGAGACCCAGTACTTC. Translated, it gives CSVVWGRARETQYF.

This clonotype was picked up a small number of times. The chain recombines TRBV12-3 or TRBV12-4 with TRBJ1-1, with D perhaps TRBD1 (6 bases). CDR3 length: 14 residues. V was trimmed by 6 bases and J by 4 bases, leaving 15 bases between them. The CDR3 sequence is CASSPEGGATEAFF. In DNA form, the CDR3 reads TGTGCCAGCAGCCCCGAGGGGGGGGCCACTGAAGCTTTCTTT.

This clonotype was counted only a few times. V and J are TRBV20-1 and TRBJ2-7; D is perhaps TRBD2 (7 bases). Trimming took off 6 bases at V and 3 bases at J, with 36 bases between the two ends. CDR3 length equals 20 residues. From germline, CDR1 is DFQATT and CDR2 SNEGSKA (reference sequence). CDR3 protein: CSAYSSGAKRGAEVGYEQYF. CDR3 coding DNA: TGCAGTGCCTATTCTTCGGGGGCAAAACGGGGGGCTGAAGTTGGCTACGAGCAGTACTTC.

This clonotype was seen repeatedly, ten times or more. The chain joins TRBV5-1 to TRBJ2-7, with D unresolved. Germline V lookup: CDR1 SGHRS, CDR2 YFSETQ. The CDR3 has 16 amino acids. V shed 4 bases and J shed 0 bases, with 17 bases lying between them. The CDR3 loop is CASSRNLRVSSYEQYF. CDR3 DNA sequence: TGCGCCAGCAGCAGAAACCTTCGGGTCAGCTCCTACGAGCAGTACTTC.

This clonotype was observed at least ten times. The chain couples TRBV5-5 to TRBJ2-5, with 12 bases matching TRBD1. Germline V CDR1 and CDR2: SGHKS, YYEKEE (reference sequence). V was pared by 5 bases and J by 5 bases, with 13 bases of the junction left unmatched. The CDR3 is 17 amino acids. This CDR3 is CASRRTWGDRGLETQYF. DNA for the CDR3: TGTGCCAGCAGAAGAACCTGGGGGGACAGGGGGCTGGAGACCCAGTACTTC.

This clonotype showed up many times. The CDR3 nucleotides are TGTGCCAGCAGTTTAGCGGGAGTCAACAATGAGCAGTTCTTC. It codes for CASSLAGVNNEQFF. This chain uses TRBV12-3 or TRBV12-4 with TRBJ2-1, with a possible D match to TRBD2 (5 bases). The length of the CDR3 is 14 residues. V lost 0 bases, J lost 5 bases, and 8 bases lay in between.